This T cell receptor (beta chain) was identified in a study of T cell changes during pregnancy in multiple sclerosis. This table comes from immunoSEQ multiplex PCR, and its TCRdb copy is limited to in-frame clones, with some not included. The data contain more than 70,000 clones, around 93% of them seen just once; the ten biggest clones take up 0.9% to 0.95%. The CDR3 is made up of 17 amino acids. Germline V gene data show CDR1 as KGHSH and CDR2 as LQKENI. V was cut by 2 bases and J by 5 bases, with 22 bases left in between. The TCR was taken from a female donor with multiple sclerosis, enrolled in a pregnancy study. The chain recombines TRBV18 with TRBJ2-7; D unresolved. This material consisted of peripheral blood, taken before pregnancy. CDR3 in DNA: TGTGCCAGCTCACCAATATGGTCCGGCAGGTCAGGAAACGAGCAGTACTTC. Encoded protein: CASSPIWSGRSGNEQYF.